This entry lists 13 T cell receptor beta chains sequenced from one sample in a study of T-cell memory formation after mild COVID-19. TCRdb itself ran the 5' RACE reads through MiXCR, one entry per CDR3 protein. The sample includes 300,000 to 400,000 distinct CDR3 sequences, under 15% seen only once; the top ten take about a fifth. The sequenced sample was PBMCs or a T cell subset sorted from them (not recorded which). These receptors were taken from a man aged 18 to 29 who had mild COVID-19 (a few samples of this study predate the infection). Cell type and time point are not known.

The genes are TRBV5-1 and TRBJ1-3, with D possibly being TRBD1 (5 bases). Germline CDR1 SGHRS, CDR2 YFSETQ. The CDR3 covers 16 residues. V shed 3 bases and J shed 0 bases, with 13 bases lying between them. This CDR3 reads CASSSGTGSSGNTIYF. In nucleotides, the CDR3 is TGCGCCAGCAGCTCCGGGACGGGGAGCTCTGGAAACACCATATATTTT.

Concerning this clonotype itself: One base away lies a much larger clone, so this may be a sequencing read error. The J gene is TRBJ2-5, the V gene TRBV7-9; no definite D call. The germline V gene encodes CDR1 SEHNR and CDR2 FQNEAQ (reference sequence). This CDR3 comprises 11 residues. Deletions cut 9 bases from V and 7 bases from J, with 12 bases between. As DNA, the CDR3 is TGTGCCAGTCGCGTCGGCGTGACCCAGTACTTC. Residues: CASRVGVTQYF. Drawing the rest from reference TRBV7-9 and TRBJ2-5, the complete variable domain is DTGVSQNPRHKITKRGQNVTFRCDPISEHNRLYWYRQTLGQGPEFLTYFQNEAQLEKSRLLSDRFSAERPKGSFSTLEIQRTEQGDSAMYLCASRVGVTQYFGPGTRLLVL.

CDR3 nucleotides: TGTGCCAGCAGTTACCAACTGACAAGCTCCTATAATTCACCCCTCCACTTT. Translation: CASSYQLTSSYNSPLHF. The gene calls are TRBV6-2 or TRBV6-3 and TRBJ1-6; D gene ambiguous. The CDR3 is made up of 17 amino acids. Trimming removed 2 bases at V and 0 bases at J, with 11 bases between. The germline gives CDR1 MNHEY, CDR2 SVGEGT.

This clonotype was seen ten or more times. CDR3 DNA: TGTGCCAGCAGCCAAGAAACCAGTACCCAAGAGACCCAGTACTTC. Translated: CASSQETSTQETQYF. The gene calls are TRBV3-1 and TRBJ2-5, with unresolved D. The CDR3 spans 15 residues. Germline loops: CDR1 LGHDT, CDR2 YNNKEL (reference sequence). V was trimmed by 0 bases and J by 1 base, leaving 9 bases between them.

This clonotype was seen more than once but under ten times. V is TRBV29-1 and J is TRBJ2-1; the match to TRBD2 covers 7 bases. Trimming removed 4 bases from V and 3 bases from J; junction bases left unmatched: 6. The CDR3 length is 14 residues. The germline V gene encodes CDR1 SQVTM and CDR2 ANQGSEA. As DNA, the CDR3 is TGCAGCGTTGCCAGGGAGGGAGGCTACAATGAGCAGTTCTTC. This encodes CSVAREGGYNEQFF.

This clonotype has more than one count but fewer than ten. J is TRBJ2-5 and V is TRBV3-1; 11 nucleotides line up with TRBD2. Germline CDR1 LGHDT, CDR2 YNNKEL (reference sequence). V lost 4 bases and J lost 1; bases outside the gene matches: 8. The CDR3 consists of 17 residues. Here the CDR3 DNA reads TGTGCCAGCAGCCTCGGACTAGCGGGTTCCGGCCAAGAGACCCAGTACTTC. As protein: CASSLGLAGSGQETQYF.

The genes are TRBV6-6 and TRBJ2-7; D unclear. Germline assignment: CDR1 MNHNY and CDR2 SVGAGI (reference sequence). The ends were cut back, 5 bases at V and 4 bases at J, with 15 bases in the middle. The CDR3 length is 14 residues. Written as DNA, the CDR3 is TGTGCCAGCAGTCAGCTCGGGCTATCGTACGAGCAGTACGTC. It is translated as CASSQLGLSYEQYV.

The J gene is TRBJ2-5, the V gene TRBV4-1; 7 bases line up with TRBD1. The V gene end was trimmed by 6 bases and the J gene end by 2 bases; junction bases not matched to a gene: 9. The germline V gene has CDR1 MGHRA and CDR2 YSYEKL. The CDR3 contains 15 residues. CDR3 sequence: CASRNRDSLQETQYF. CDR3 DNA: TGCGCCAGCAGGAACCGGGACAGTCTACAAGAGACCCAGTACTTC.

The J gene is TRBJ1-1, the V gene TRBV10-3, with 8 bases fitting TRBD1. CDR3 length: 14 amino acids. The V gene end was trimmed by 6 bases and the J gene end by 3 bases; junction bases not matched to a gene: 6. CDR1 and CDR2 from the germline V gene are ENHRY and SYGVKD. The CDR3 protein is CAISRQGTDTEAFF. CDR3 sequence (DNA): TGTGCCATCAGCCGACAGGGGACGGACACTGAAGCTTTCTTT.

The chain combines TRBV20-1 with TRBJ2-7, with unresolved D. V was shortened by 3 bases and J by 2 bases, with 14 bases between the two germline ends. Germline V gives CDR1 DFQATT, CDR2 SNEGSKA (reference sequence). This CDR3 region has 14 residues. CDR3 bases: TGCAGTGCTAGTGACCCGGCACCTCCCTACGAGCAGTACTTC. The encoded protein is CSASDPAPPYEQYF.

The chain uses TRBV4-2 and TRBJ2-1, with TRBD2 matching 9 bases. Per the germline V gene, CDR1 is LGHNA and CDR2 is YNFKEQ. This CDR3 contains 17 residues. The V segment lost 1 base and the J segment 5 bases; nucleotides outside the gene matches: 9. DNA of the CDR3: TGTGCCAGCAGCCAAGGAAGGAGGGCTAGCGGGGACAATGAGCAGTTCTTC. It is translated as CASSQGRRASGDNEQFF.

This clonotype was detected a few times. The chain couples TRBV7-2 to TRBJ2-5; D is perhaps TRBD2 (5 bases). Germline values: CDR1 SGHTA, CDR2 FQGNSA. V lost 1 base, J lost 5 bases, and 11 bases lay in between. This CDR3 is built from 14 residues. The CDR3 protein is CASSLGAGRETQYF. For the CDR3, the DNA is TGTGCCAGCAGCTTAGGCGCGGGCAGGGAGACCCAGTACTTC.

The chain links TRBV7-6 to TRBJ2-3; no firm D call. CDR3 length: 16 residues. Trimming left V 2 bases short and J 4 bases short, with 16 bases between. Germline values: CDR1 SGHVS, CDR2 FNYEAQ. Here the CDR3 reads CASSLRKGRAADTQYF. Written as DNA, the CDR3 is TGTGCCAGCAGCTTACGGAAGGGTCGTGCGGCAGATACGCAGTATTTT.